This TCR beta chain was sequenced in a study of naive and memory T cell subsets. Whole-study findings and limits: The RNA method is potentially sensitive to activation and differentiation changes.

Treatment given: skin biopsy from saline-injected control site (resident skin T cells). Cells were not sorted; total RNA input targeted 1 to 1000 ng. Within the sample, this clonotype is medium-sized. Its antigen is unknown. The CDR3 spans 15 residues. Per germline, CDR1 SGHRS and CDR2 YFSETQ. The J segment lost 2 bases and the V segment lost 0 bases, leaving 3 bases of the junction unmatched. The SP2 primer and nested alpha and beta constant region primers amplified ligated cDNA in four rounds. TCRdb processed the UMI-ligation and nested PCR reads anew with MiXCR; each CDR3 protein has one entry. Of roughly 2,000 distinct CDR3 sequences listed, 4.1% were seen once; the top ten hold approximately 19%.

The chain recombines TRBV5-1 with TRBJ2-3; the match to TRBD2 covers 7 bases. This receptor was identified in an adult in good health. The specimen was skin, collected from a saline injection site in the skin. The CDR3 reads CASSLAGGDTDTQYF. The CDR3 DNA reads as TGCGCCAGCAGCTTGGCGGGAGGCGACACAGATACGCAGTATTTT.